Below are 20 T cell receptor beta chains sequenced from a single sample in a study of OX40 agonist ivuxolimab in advanced cancers. This table comes from immunoSEQ multiplex PCR, and its TCRdb copy is limited to in-frame clones, with some not included. The table shows more than 55,000 clones, with roughly 90% occurring only once. The specimen comprised CD4+ or CD8+ T cells sorted from blood, sampled in a trial of the OX40 agonist ivuxolimab. The receptors come from an adult with an advanced solid tumor such as melanoma, head and neck, liver or kidney cancer.

This chain uses TRBV7-9 with TRBJ2-2; D gene unclear. The CDR3 totals 14 residues. V lost 2 bases, J lost 1 base, and 5 bases lay in between. Germline V gene sequence: CDR1 SEHNR, CDR2 FQNEAQ (reference sequence). The CDR3 sequence: CASSLNVNTGELFF. CDR3 sequence (DNA): TGTGCCAGCAGCTTAAACGTGAACACCGGGGAGCTGTTTTTT. Full variable domain (remainder filled in from reference TRBV7-9 and TRBJ2-2): DTGVSQNPRHKITKRGQNVTFRCDPISEHNRLYWYRQTLGQGPEFLTYFQNEAQLEKSRLLSDRFSAERPKGSFSTLEIQRTEQGDSAMYLCASSLNVNTGELFFGEGSRLTVL.

This rearrangement joins TRBV27 to TRBJ2-3; D is unresolved. Trimming removed 6 bases from V and 0 bases from J, with 10 bases in between. CDR1 and CDR2 from the germline V gene are MNHEY and SMNVEV (reference sequence). The CDR3 is 14 amino acids. The CDR3 nucleotides read TGTGCCAGCAGCAGTCTAGTTAGCACAGATACGCAGTATTTT. Translation gives CASSSLVSTDTQYF.

The chain carries TRBV5-1 and TRBJ2-7, with TRBD2 identical over 10 bases. The CDR3 spans 17 residues. The trim removed 0 bases at V and 3 bases at J, leaving 9 bases unmatched. Germline CDR1 reads SGHRS; CDR2 reads YFSETQ. Here the CDR3 DNA reads TGCGCCAGCAGCTTGGGGGTAGCGGGAGGTCAAGGCTACGAGCAGTACTTC. It codes for CASSLGVAGGQGYEQYF.

The chain is built from TRBV7-6 and TRBJ2-1; 8 bases are shared with TRBD2. CDR3 length: 15 amino acids. V lost 4 bases to trimming and J lost 9 bases; unmatched junction nucleotides: 11. The germline V gene has CDR1 SGHVS and CDR2 FNYEAQ. This chain's CDR3 is CASSSVTGGQGEQFF. DNA of the CDR3: TGTGCCAGCAGCTCTGTAACGGGAGGGCAGGGTGAGCAGTTCTTC.

The V gene is TRBV2, the J gene TRBJ2-7, with 11 bases aligning to TRBD2. The ends lost 10 bases at V and 0 bases at J; junction bases unmatched: 8. CDR1 is SNHLY, CDR2 FYNNEI, per germline. The CDR3 length is 15 residues. The CDR3 is CAILAGTSGSYEQYF. CDR3 bases: TGTGCCATCTTAGCGGGGACTAGCGGCTCCTACGAGCAGTACTTC.

The gene calls are TRBV15 and TRBJ2-7; 8 bases line up with TRBD1. Trimming removed 0 bases from V and 4 bases from J; junction bases left unmatched: 5. This CDR3 has 15 amino acids. The germline gives CDR1 LNHNV, CDR2 YYDKDF (reference sequence). The CDR3 loop is CATSRDSGGKYEQYV. CDR3 coding DNA: TGTGCCACCAGCAGAGATTCAGGGGGCAAGTACGAGCAGTACGTC.

This chain uses TRBV7-6 with TRBJ2-7, with D uncertain. From germline, CDR1 is SGHVS and CDR2 FNYEAQ. Trimming removed 5 bases at V and 7 bases at J, with 9 bases between. The CDR3 spans 11 residues. The CDR3 bases are TGTGCCAGCAGCCTCGCCGGGGAGCAGTACTTC. It is translated as CASSLAGEQYF.

The chain employs TRBV27 and TRBJ2-1, with unresolved D. Trimming removed 7 bases at V and 0 bases at J, with 13 bases between. From germline, CDR1 is MNHEY and CDR2 SMNVEV (reference sequence). The CDR3 sequence is 15 residues long. Written as DNA, the CDR3 is TGTGCCAGCATGGGTTTTGGAAGCTCCTACAATGAGCAGTTCTTC. Translating gives CASMGFGSSYNEQFF.

The CDR3 region has the DNA TGTGCCAGCAGCCAAGGAACTAGCGGAACAGATACGCAGTATTTT. Residues: CASSQGTSGTDTQYF. The rearrangement links TRBV14 to TRBJ2-3; 8 bases agree with TRBD2. Germline CDR1 reads SGHDN; CDR2 reads FVKESK. J was trimmed by 3 bases and V by 1 base; bases with no gene match: 3. The CDR3 runs 15 residues.

The chain carries TRBV6-5 and TRBJ2-6; D possibly uses TRBD1 or TRBD2 (6 bases each). The CDR3 is 15 amino acids. V was shortened by 8 bases and J by 2 bases, with 13 bases between the two germline ends. Germline lookup yields CDR1 MNHEY and CDR2 SVGAGI. The CDR3 is CASFPGAPGANVLTF. The CDR3 DNA reads TGTGCCAGCTTTCCGGGGGCGCCTGGGGCCAACGTCCTGACTTTC.

Details on this clone: A junction end diverges from the germline sequence, so it may reflect a read error. This sequence joins TRBV27 and TRBJ1-2, with D uncertain. Germline V gene lookup returns CDR1 MNHEY and CDR2 SMNVEV (reference sequence). The CDR3 loop spans 14 amino acids. The CDR3 nucleotides are TGTACCAGCAGTCCCCAGTGGCCCCTAGGTGGCTACACCTTC. Protein product: CTSSPQWPLGGYTF.

The genes are TRBV28 and TRBJ2-5; the match to TRBD2 covers 7 bases. This CDR3 spans 17 amino acids. CDR1 is MDHEN, CDR2 SYDVKM, per germline. Losses at the gene ends were 3 bases for V and 0 bases for J; bases not matched to a gene: 10. Here the CDR3 reads CASSFDSSGGHQETQYF. The CDR3 region has the DNA TGTGCCAGCAGTTTCGATTCTAGCGGTGGCCACCAAGAGACCCAGTACTTC.

The chain has TRBV29-1 and TRBJ2-5; D not resolved. Near its end, the DNA agrees better with TRBJ2-7, so the J call may be wrong. In germline, CDR1 is SQVTM, CDR2 ANQGSEA. The CDR3 sequence is 12 residues long. CDR3 in amino acids: CSAHTRAYEQYF. The CDR3 nucleotides read TGCAGCGCACACACGCGCGCCTACGAGCAGTACTTC.

This chain links TRBV4-1 with TRBJ1-1; 8 positions agree with TRBD1. This CDR3 is 14 amino acids long. V lost 3 bases to trimming and J lost 1 base; unmatched junction nucleotides: 1. Per germline, CDR1 MGHRA and CDR2 YSYEKL. The CDR3 DNA reads TGCGCCAGCAGCCATGACAGGGGGAACACTGAAGCTTTCTTT. Translation: CASSHDRGNTEAFF.

V and J are TRBV11-1 and TRBJ2-1; 12 positions agree with TRBD2. The germline CDR1 and CDR2 sequences are SGHAT and FQDESV (reference sequence). V shed 0 bases, J shed 9 bases, and the junction held 9 bases outside the gene matches. This CDR3 has 17 residues. Here the CDR3 reads CASSLAFPSGGAFEQFF. Here the CDR3 DNA reads TGTGCCAGCAGCTTAGCCTTTCCTAGCGGGGGGGCATTTGAGCAGTTCTTC.

J is TRBJ1-5 and V is TRBV29-1, with a weak D call TRBD1 (5 bases). The V end was cut by 4 bases, the J end by 3 bases, with 7 bases between. Germline V CDR1 and CDR2: SQVTM, ANQGSEA. The CDR3 runs to 12 residues. Written as DNA, the CDR3 is TGCAGCGTTGTAGGGGACAATCAGCCCCAGCATTTT. This gives the protein CSVVGDNQPQHF.

The V gene is TRBV5-1, the J gene TRBJ1-1, with D possibly matching TRBD1 (5 bases). This CDR3 comprises 14 residues. V was trimmed by 2 bases and J by 3 bases, leaving 11 bases between them. The V gene's germline CDR1 is SGHRS and CDR2 YFSETQ. In DNA, the CDR3 is TGCGCCAGCAGCTTCAGGGATGCGTACACTGAAGCTTTCTTT. Protein product: CASSFRDAYTEAFF.

The chain recombines TRBV30 with TRBJ2-2; D is perhaps TRBD1 (5 bases). The CDR3 runs to 13 residues. V lost 5 bases, J lost 7 bases, and 14 bases lay in between. Germline CDR1 is GTSNPN and CDR2 is SVGIG (reference sequence). The chain's CDR3 is CAWYIGAGGELFF. DNA for the CDR3: TGTGCCTGGTATATAGGGGCTGGCGGGGAGCTGTTTTTT.

The chain couples TRBV6-5 to TRBJ2-3; D unclear. The CDR3 length is 16 residues. Germline V gene lookup returns CDR1 MNHEY and CDR2 SVGAGI. V was pared by 4 bases and J by 6 bases, with 20 bases between. CDR3 residues: CASSSRTLPPMDTQYF. As DNA, the CDR3 is TGTGCCAGCAGTTCCCGGACCCTACCCCCAATGGATACGCAGTATTTT.

V gene TRBV5-1 combines with J gene TRBJ2-7; TRBD2 matches at 8 bases. CDR1 is SGHRS, CDR2 YFSETQ, per germline. The J segment lost 0 bases and the V segment lost 4 bases, leaving 12 bases of the junction unmatched. The CDR3 runs 17 residues. The CDR3 spells CASSPGGSVSYSYEQYF. The CDR3 DNA follows: TGCGCCAGCAGCCCGGGGGGGAGCGTTTCGTACTCCTACGAGCAGTACTTC.